This T cell receptor (beta chain) was recorded in a study of read filtering for tumor transcriptome and immune sequencing. Across the whole study: Eight or nine patients were R-ISS I, approximately 15 were R-ISS II, more than five were R-ISS III. Whole-transcriptome libraries were prepared after DNase treatment.

This clonotype was seen many times. Molecular barcoded adaptors covering alpha/delta and beta/gamma chains were used on 400 ng RNA. TCRdb re-called the reads with MiXCR, one entry per CDR3 protein. The sample has about 39,000 distinct CDR3 sequences, 13% to 15% seen once; the top ten hold roughly 6.4%. At the time of active disease, bone marrow was collected from every patient. V lost 7 bases to trimming and J lost 8 bases; unmatched junction nucleotides: 14. There are 16 residues in the CDR3. Germline CDR1 and CDR2: MNHEY and SVGAGI. This chain joins TRBV6-5 and TRBJ2-1, with 10 bases that match TRBD2. This clonotype was obtained from a donor at least 40 years old with multiple myeloma. The sequenced sample consisted of a population of CD138-negative cells sorted from bone marrow. CDR3 in amino acids: CASTGRSGRAVDEQFF. The DNA for the CDR3 is TGTGCCAGCACCGGGAGAAGCGGGAGGGCCGTCGATGAGCAGTTCTTC.